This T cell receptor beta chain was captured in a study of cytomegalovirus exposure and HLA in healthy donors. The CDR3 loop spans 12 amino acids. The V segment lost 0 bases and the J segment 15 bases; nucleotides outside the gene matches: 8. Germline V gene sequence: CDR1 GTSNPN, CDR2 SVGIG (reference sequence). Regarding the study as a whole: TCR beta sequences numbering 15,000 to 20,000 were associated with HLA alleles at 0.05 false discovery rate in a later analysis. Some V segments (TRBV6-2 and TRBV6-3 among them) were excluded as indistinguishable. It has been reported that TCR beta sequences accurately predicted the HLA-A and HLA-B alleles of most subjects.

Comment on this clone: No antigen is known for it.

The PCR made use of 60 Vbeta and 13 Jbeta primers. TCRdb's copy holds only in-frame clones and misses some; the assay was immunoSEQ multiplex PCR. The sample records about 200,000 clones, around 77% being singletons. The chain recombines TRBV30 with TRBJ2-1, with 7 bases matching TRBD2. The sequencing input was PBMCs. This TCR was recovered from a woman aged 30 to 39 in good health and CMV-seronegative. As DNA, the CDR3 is TGTGCCTGGAGTGTACTGGCGGGAGCAAGGTTCTTC. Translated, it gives CAWSVLAGARFF.